This T cell receptor beta chain was found in a study of blood T cell repertoires in COVID-19. The CDR3 has 15 residues. Germline assignment: CDR1 SGHNT and CDR2 YYREEE (reference sequence). Losses at the gene ends were 3 bases for V and 2 bases for J; bases not matched to a gene: 7. Original processing methods: Reference gene primer amplification gave estimated nucleated cell counts. Profiled with immunoSEQ multiplex PCR; TCRdb holds only in-frame clones, not every one. The V and J calls and clone size come from that table; D and trimming were worked out from the DNA. The table shows about 270,000 clones, with roughly 90% occurring only once.

This receptor was identified in a woman between 65 and 79 years old with COVID-19, enrolled during active disease. The V call is TRBV5-4, the J call TRBJ2-7; 8 bases fit TRBD2. Sequenced: peripheral blood. The CDR3 DNA sequence: TGTGCCAGCAGCTCGGAAGCGGGGGCCGCCTACGAGCAGTACTTC. Protein: CASSSEAGAAYEQYF.